These 7 T cell receptor beta chains share one sample of origin, sequenced in a study of cytomegalovirus exposure and HLA in healthy donors. Assay: immunoSEQ multiplex PCR; the TCRdb copy retains only in-frame clones and omits some. Of about 130,000 clones in the sample, 75% to 90% were seen once. Material: PBMCs. These receptors were taken from a woman between 25 and 40 years old in good health and CMV-seropositive.

This clone was detected once. The chain joins TRBV6-1 to TRBJ2-1; no reliable D call. Between the trimmed V and J ends, which lost 3 bases and 6 bases, there was a span of 15 bases. Germline assignment: CDR1 MNHNS and CDR2 SASEGT. The length of the CDR3 is 15 residues. CDR3: CASSDGPSTFNEQFF. The CDR3 nucleotides are TGTGCCAGCAGTGACGGCCCTAGTACTTTCAATGAGCAGTTCTTC.

The chain couples TRBV6-1 to TRBJ2-1; 8 bases match TRBD2. The CDR3 totals 18 residues. Looked up from germline, CDR1 is MNHNS and CDR2 is SASEGT. Trimming cost V 4 bases and J 4 bases; bases outside gene matches: 15. The CDR3 bases are TGTGCCAGCAGTGCCGGCGCCAGCGGGAGAGGAAAATACAATGAGCAGTTCTTC. Translation: CASSAGASGRGKYNEQFF.

The chain carries TRBV28 and TRBJ2-7; 7 positions agree with TRBD2. CDR1 MDHEN and CDR2 SYDVKM come from the germline V gene. Trimming took 3 bases from V and 0 from J; bases not matched to a gene: 11. This CDR3 is built from 17 residues. This CDR3 is CASSLPPERGSSYEQYF. The CDR3 DNA sequence: TGTGCCAGCAGTTTGCCTCCTGAGCGGGGCAGCTCCTACGAGCAGTACTTC.

V is TRBV5-1 and J is TRBJ1-4; perhaps TRBD1 as D (5 bases). The CDR3 spans 16 residues. With 0 bases removed from V and 3 bases from J, the gap between germline ends came to 12 bases. Germline V gene data show CDR1 as SGHRS and CDR2 as YFSETQ. The CDR3: CASSLELTAPNEKLFF. CDR3 nucleotide sequence: TGCGCCAGCAGCTTGGAGTTGACAGCCCCTAATGAAAAACTGTTTTTT.

The chain has TRBV19 and TRBJ2-3; the D is unclear. The CDR3 is 12 amino acids. Trimming cost V 3 bases and J 5 bases, with 6 bases left between them. In germline, CDR1 is LNHDA, CDR2 SQIVND (reference sequence). Written as DNA, the CDR3 is TGTGCCAGTAGTATGCCGAGAGATACGCAGTATTTT. This translates into CASSMPRDTQYF.

The rearrangement uses TRBV19 and TRBJ1-3, with 9 bases fitting TRBD1. The germline CDR1 and CDR2 sequences are LNHDA and SQIVND (reference sequence). The CDR3 spans 14 residues. V gave up 7 bases and J gave up 1 base; unmatched junction bases: 2. The CDR3 spells CASKDRGSGNTIYF. The CDR3 coding sequence is TGTGCCAGTAAAGACAGGGGGTCTGGAAACACCATATATTTT.

The chain carries TRBV7-8 and TRBJ2-5, with D perhaps matching TRBD2 (5 bases). V was cut by 1 base and J by 2 bases, with 14 bases left in between. The CDR3 totals 16 residues. Per germline, CDR1 SGHVS and CDR2 FQNEAQ. The CDR3 sequence is CASSLGPGLGQETQYF. The CDR3 DNA reads as TGTGCCAGCAGCTTAGGTCCGGGATTGGGTCAAGAGACCCAGTACTTC. Based on the CDR3 plus reference TRBV7-8 and TRBJ2-5, the full variable domain is GAGVSQSPRYKVAKRGQDVALRCDPISGHVSLFWYQQALGQGPEFLTYFQNEAQLDKSGLPSDRFFAERPEGSVSTLKIQRTQQEDSAVYLCASSLGPGLGQETQYFGPGTRLLVL.